Below, 2 T cell receptor beta chains from the same sample are listed, as sequenced in a study of technical replicates of blood from a few donors. Libraries were prepared by immunoSEQ multiplex PCR; TCRdb keeps only in-frame clonotypes and omits some of them. The repertoire holds 64,000 or so clones, 70% to 90% seen once, with 4.5% to 6% in the top ten. Sequencing input: PBMCs. The receptor source for this set is a human donor in good health. Some clones in this sample may be carry-over from other donors' samples.

The V gene is TRBV7-6, the J gene TRBJ1-1; 7 nucleotides agree with TRBD1. CDR1 is SGHVS and CDR2 is FNYEAQ in the germline V gene. J lost 1 base, V lost 4 bases, and 18 bases had no gene match. There are 19 residues in the CDR3. In nucleotides, the CDR3 is TGTGCCAGCAGCTACAGAGCTCCCTCAACGGGACAGAGGAACACTGAAGCTTTCTTT. Translated, it gives CASSYRAPSTGQRNTEAFF.

J is TRBJ1-1 and V is TRBV7-3, with D possibly matching TRBD1 (5 bases). The CDR3 runs to 14 residues. CDR1 is SGHTA, CDR2 FQGTGA, per germline. Trimming stripped 5 bases from V and 8 bases from J, with 18 bases between. In nucleotides, the CDR3 is TGTGCCAGCAGCCTAAGGGGAGGGGTCGACGAAGCTTTCTTT. Translated: CASSLRGGVDEAFF.